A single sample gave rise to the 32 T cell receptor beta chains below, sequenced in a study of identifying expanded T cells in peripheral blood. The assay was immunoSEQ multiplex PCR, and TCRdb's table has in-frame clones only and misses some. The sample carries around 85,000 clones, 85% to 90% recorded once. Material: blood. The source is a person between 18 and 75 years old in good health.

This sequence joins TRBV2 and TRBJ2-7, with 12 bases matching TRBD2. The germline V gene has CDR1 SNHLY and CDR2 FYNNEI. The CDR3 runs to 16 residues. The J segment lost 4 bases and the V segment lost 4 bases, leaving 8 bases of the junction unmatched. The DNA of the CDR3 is TGTGCCAGCAGTGTCTTTCCTGGGACTAGCGGGTACGAGCAGTACTTC. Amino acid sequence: CASSVFPGTSGYEQYF.

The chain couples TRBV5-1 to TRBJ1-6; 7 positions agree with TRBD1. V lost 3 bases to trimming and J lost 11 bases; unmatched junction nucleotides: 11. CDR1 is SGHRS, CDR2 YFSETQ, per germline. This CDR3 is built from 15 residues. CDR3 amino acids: CASSSRDSPRAPLHF. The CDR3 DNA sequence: TGCGCCAGCAGCTCCCGGGACAGTCCGCGGGCACCCCTCCACTTT.

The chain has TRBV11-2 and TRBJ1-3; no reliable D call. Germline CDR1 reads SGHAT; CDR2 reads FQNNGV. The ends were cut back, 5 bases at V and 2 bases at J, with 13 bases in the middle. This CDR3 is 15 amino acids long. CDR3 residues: CASSPRTGPGNTIYF. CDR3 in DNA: TGTGCCAGCAGCCCTCGGACGGGTCCTGGAAACACCATATATTTT.

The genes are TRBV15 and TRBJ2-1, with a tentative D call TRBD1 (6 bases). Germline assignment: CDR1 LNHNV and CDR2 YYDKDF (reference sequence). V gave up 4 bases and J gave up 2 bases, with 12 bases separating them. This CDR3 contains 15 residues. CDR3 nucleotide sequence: TGTGCCACCAGCACGGACAGAGCCCCCTACAATGAGCAGTTCTTC. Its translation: CATSTDRAPYNEQFF.

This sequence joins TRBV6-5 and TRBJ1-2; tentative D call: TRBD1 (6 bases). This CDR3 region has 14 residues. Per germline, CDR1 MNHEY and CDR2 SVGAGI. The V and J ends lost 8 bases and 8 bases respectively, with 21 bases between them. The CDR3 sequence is CASRPTGPPGGYTF. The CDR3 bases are TGTGCCAGCCGCCCCACAGGGCCACCGGGCGGCTACACCTTC.

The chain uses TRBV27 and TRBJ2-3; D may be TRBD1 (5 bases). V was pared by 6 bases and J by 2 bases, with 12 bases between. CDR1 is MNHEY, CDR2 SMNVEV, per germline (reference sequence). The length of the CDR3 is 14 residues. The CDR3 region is CASRWSGYTDTQYF. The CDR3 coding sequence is TGTGCCAGCAGGTGGTCAGGGTACACAGATACGCAGTATTTT.

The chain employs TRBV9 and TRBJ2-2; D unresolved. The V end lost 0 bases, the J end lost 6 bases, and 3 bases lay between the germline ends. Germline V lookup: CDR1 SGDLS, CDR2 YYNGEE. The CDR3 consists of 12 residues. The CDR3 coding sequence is TGTGCCAGCAGCGTAGCCGCCGGGGAGCTGTTTTTT. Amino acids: CASSVAAGELFF.

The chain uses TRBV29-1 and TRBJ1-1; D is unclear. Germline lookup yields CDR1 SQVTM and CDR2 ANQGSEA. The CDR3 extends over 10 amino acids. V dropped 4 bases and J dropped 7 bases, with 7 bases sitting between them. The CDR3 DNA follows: TGCAGCGTTGCAGTCGATGAAGCTTTCTTT. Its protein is CSVAVDEAFF.

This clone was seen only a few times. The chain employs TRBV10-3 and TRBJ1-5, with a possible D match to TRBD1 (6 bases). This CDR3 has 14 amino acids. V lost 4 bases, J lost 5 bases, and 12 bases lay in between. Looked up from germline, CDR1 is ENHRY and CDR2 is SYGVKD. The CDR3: CAISARGPDQPQHF. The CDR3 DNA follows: TGTGCCATCAGTGCCAGGGGCCCTGATCAGCCCCAGCATTTT.

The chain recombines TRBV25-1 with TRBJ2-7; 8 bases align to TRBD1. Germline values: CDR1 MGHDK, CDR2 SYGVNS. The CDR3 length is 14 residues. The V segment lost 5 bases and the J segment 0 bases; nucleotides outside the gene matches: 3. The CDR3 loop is CASSKGQGSYEQYF. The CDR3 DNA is TGTGCCAGCAGTAAAGGACAGGGCTCCTACGAGCAGTACTTC.

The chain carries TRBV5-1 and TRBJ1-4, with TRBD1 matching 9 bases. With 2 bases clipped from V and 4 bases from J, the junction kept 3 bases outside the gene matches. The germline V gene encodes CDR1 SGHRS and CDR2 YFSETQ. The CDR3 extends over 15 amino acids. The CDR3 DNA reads TGCGCCAGCAGCTTACAGGGGGCGGTTAATGAAAAACTGTTTTTT. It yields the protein CASSLQGAVNEKLFF. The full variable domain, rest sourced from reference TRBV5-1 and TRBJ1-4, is KAGVTQTPRYLIKTRGQQVTLSCSPISGHRSVSWYQQTPGQGLQFLFEYFSETQRNKGNFPGRFSGRQFSNSRSEMNVSTLELGDSALYLCASSLQGAVNEKLFFGSGTQLSVL.

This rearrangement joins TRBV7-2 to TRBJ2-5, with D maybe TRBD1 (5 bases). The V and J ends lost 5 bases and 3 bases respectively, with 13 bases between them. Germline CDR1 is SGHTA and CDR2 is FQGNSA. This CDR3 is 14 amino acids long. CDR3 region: CASSIDSNKETQYF. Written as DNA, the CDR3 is TGTGCCAGCAGCATAGACAGTAACAAAGAGACCCAGTACTTC.

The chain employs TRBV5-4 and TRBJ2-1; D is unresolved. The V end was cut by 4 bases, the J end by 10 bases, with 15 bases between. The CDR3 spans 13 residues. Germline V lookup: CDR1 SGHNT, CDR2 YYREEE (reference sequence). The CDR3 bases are TGTGCCAGCAGCCCTCGGGTGGGGAACGAGCAGTTCTTC. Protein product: CASSPRVGNEQFF.

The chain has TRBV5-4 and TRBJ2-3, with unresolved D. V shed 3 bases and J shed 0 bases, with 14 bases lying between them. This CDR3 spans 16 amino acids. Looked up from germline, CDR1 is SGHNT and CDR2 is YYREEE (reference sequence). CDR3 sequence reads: CASSWALERSTDTQYF. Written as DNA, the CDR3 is TGTGCCAGCAGCTGGGCCCTAGAGAGGAGCACAGATACGCAGTATTTT.

CDR3 amino acids: CASPEGGTSSYNEQFF. The CDR3 nucleotides read TGTGCCAGCCCAGAGGGCGGGACAAGCTCCTACAATGAGCAGTTCTTC. This rearrangement joins TRBV7-9 to TRBJ2-1; D tentatively reads TRBD1 or TRBD2 (6 bases each). V was cut by 8 bases and J by 0 bases, with 17 bases left in between. Germline values: CDR1 SEHNR, CDR2 FQNEAQ (reference sequence). This CDR3 has 16 residues.

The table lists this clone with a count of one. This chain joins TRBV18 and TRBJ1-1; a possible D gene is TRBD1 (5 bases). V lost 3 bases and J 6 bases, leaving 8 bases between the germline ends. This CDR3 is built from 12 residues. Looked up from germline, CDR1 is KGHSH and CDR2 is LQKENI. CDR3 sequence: CASSPPGPEAFF. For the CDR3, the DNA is TGTGCCAGCTCACCCCCGGGACCTGAAGCTTTCTTT.

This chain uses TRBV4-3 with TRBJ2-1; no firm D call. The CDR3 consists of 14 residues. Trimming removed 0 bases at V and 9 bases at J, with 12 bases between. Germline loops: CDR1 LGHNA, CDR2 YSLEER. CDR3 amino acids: CASSQELTWGEQFF. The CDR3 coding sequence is TGCGCCAGCAGCCAAGAACTTACATGGGGTGAGCAGTTCTTC.

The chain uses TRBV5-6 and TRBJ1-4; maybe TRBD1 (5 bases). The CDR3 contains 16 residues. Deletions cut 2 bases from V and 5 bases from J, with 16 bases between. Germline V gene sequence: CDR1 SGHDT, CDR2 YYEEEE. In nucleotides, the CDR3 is TGTGCCAGCAGCTTTAGTCGGGACGCTTTAAATGAAAAACTGTTTTTT. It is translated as CASSFSRDALNEKLFF.

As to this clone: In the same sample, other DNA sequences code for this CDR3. The CDR3 sequence is CATSRGGSSYEQYF. For the CDR3, the DNA is TGTGCCACCAGCAGAGGGGGGAGCTCCTACGAGCAGTACTTC. The genes are TRBV15 and TRBJ2-7, with D tentatively TRBD1 or TRBD2 (5 bases each). The CDR3 length is 14 residues. Trimming cost V 1 base and J 0 bases, with 7 bases left between them. Germline-derived CDR1 and CDR2 are LNHNV and YYDKDF (reference sequence).

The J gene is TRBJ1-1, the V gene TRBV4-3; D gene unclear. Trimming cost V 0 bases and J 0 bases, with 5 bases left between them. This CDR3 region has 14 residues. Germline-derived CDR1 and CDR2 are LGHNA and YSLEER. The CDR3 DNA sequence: TGCGCCAGCAGCCAAGATCCCCTGAACACTGAAGCTTTCTTT. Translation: CASSQDPLNTEAFF.

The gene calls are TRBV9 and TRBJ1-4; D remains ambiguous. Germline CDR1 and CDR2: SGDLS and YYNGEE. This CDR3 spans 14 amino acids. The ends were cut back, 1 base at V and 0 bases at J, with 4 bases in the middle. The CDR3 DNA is TGTGCCAGCAGCGTACAGGCAACTAATGAAAAACTGTTTTTT. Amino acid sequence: CASSVQATNEKLFF.

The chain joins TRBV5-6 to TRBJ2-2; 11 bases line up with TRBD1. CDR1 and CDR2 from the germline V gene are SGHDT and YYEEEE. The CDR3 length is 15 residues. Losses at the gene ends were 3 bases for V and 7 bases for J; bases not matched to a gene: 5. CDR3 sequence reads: CASSWTGGFGGELFF. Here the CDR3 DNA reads TGTGCCAGCAGCTGGACAGGGGGCTTCGGCGGGGAGCTGTTTTTT.

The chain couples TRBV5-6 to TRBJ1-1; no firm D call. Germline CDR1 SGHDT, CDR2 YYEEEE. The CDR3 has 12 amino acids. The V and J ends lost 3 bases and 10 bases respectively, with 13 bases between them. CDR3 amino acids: CASSSGRHGAFF. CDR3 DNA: TGTGCCAGCAGCTCCGGGAGGCACGGAGCTTTCTTT.

The CDR3 DNA reads TGTGCCAGCAGGGCACCGTCGGGGGACTACACCTTC. Translation gives CASRAPSGDYTF. J is TRBJ1-2 and V is TRBV7-8, with D possibly matching TRBD1 (5 bases). V lost 6 bases to trimming and J lost 10 bases, with 15 bases between them. The CDR3 covers 12 residues. The germline V gene has CDR1 SGHVS and CDR2 FQNEAQ.

The CDR3: CASSSTGKPSHGYTF. The CDR3, as DNA: TGTGCCAGCAGCTCTACCGGGAAGCCAAGTCATGGCTACACCTTC. V usage is TRBV7-9 and J usage is TRBJ1-2, with D unresolved. The V end lost 4 bases, the J end lost 6 bases, and 18 bases lay between the germline ends. Germline CDR1 reads SEHNR; CDR2 reads FQNEAQ (reference sequence). The CDR3 totals 15 residues.

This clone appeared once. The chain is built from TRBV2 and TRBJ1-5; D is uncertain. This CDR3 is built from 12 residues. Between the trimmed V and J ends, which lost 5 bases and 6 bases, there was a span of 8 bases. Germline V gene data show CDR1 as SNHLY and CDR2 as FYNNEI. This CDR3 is CASSRVTQPQHF. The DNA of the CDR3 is TGTGCCAGCAGTCGGGTGACTCAGCCCCAGCATTTT. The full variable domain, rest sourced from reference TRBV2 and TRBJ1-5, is EPEVTQTPSHQVTQMGQEVILRCVPISNHLYFYWYRQILGQKVEFLVSFYNNEISEKSEIFDDQFSVERPDGSNFTLKIRSTKLEDSAMYFCASSRVTQPQHFGDGTRLSIL.

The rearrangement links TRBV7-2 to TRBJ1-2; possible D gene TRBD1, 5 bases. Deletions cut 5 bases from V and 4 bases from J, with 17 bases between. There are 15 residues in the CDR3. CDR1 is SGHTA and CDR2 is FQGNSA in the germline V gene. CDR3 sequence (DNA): TGTGCCAGCAGCCTAGGGGCTGGGGCGAGCTATGGCTACACCTTC. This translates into CASSLGAGASYGYTF.

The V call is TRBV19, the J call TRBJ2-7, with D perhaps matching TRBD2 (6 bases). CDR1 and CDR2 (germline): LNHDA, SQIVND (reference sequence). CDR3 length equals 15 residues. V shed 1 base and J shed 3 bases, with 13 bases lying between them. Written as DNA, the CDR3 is TGTGCCAGTAGTATAGCGGGTAGCGGTCGCTACGAGCAGTACTTC. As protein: CASSIAGSGRYEQYF.

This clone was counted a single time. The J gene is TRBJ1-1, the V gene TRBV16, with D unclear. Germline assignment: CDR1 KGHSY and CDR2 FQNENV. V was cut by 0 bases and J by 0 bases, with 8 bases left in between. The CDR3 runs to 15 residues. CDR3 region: CASSQSAALNTEAFF. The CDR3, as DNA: TGTGCCAGCAGCCAATCTGCGGCTCTGAACACTGAAGCTTTCTTT.

Here the CDR3 DNA reads TGTGCCAGCAGCAGTGGCAACAGGGGGCGGGTGAACACTGAAGCTTTCTTT. Translated, it gives CASSSGNRGRVNTEAFF. This chain uses TRBV7-2 with TRBJ1-1, with 9 bases lining up with TRBD1. This CDR3 has 17 amino acids. V shed 5 bases, J shed 0 bases, and the junction held 10 bases outside the gene matches. Germline lookup yields CDR1 SGHTA and CDR2 FQGNSA.

The CDR3 region is CASSLGRGFEAFF. The CDR3 DNA sequence: TGTGCCAGCAGCTTGGGGAGGGGGTTTGAAGCTTTCTTT. The chain recombines TRBV5-6 with TRBJ1-1; D is possibly TRBD1 (6 bases). Deletions cut 0 bases from V and 7 bases from J, with 10 bases between. CDR1 is SGHDT and CDR2 is YYEEEE in the germline V gene. CDR3 length: 13 amino acids. Drawing the rest from reference TRBV5-6 and TRBJ1-1, the complete variable domain is DAGVTQSPTHLIKTRGQQVTLRCSPKSGHDTVSWYQQALGQGPQFIFQYYEEEERQRGNFPDRFSGHQFPNYSSELNVNALLLGDSALYLCASSLGRGFEAFFGQGTRLTVV.

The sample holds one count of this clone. The CDR3 spells CASSRGQGRTGELFF. The CDR3 nucleotides read TGCGCCAGCAGCCGGGGACAGGGTAGAACCGGGGAGCTGTTTTTT. The chain employs TRBV5-1 and TRBJ2-2; 9 positions agree with TRBD1. This CDR3 region has 15 residues. Germline V CDR1 and CDR2: SGHRS, YFSETQ. Losses at the gene ends were 4 bases for V and 5 bases for J; bases not matched to a gene: 6.